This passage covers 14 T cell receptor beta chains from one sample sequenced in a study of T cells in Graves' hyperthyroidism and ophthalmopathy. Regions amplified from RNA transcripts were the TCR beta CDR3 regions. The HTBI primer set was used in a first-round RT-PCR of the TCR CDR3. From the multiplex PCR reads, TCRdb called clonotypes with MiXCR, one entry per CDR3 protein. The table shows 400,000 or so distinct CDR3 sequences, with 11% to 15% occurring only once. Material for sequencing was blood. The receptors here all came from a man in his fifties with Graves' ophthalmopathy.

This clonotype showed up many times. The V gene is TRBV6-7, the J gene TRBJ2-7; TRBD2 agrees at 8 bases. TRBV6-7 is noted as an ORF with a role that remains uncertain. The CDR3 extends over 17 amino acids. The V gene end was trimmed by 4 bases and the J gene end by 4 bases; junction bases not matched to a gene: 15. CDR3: CASSWTPSSGSRYEQYF. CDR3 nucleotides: TGTGCCAGCAGTTGGACCCCATCAAGCGGGAGTCGGTACGAGCAGTACTTC.

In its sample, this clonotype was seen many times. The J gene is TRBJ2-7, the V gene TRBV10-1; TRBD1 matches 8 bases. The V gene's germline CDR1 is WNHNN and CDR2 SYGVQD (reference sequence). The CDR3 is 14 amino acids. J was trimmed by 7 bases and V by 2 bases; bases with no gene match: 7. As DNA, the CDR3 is TGCGCCAGCAGTGAGGACCAGGGGGCGTTTGAGCAGTACTTC. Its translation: CASSEDQGAFEQYF.

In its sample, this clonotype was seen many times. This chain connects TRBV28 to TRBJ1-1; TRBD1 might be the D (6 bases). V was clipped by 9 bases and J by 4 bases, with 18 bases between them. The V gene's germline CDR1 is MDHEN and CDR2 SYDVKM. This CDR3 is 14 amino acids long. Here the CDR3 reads CARDLGGRITEAFF. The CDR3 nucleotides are TGTGCCAGGGATCTCGGGGGGCGGATCACTGAAGCTTTCTTT.

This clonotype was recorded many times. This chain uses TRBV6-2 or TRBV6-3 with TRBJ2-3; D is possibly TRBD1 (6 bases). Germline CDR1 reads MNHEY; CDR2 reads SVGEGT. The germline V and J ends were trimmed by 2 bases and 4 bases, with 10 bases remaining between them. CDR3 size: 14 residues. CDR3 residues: CASSYTQGADTQYF. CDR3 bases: TGTGCCAGCAGTTACACACAGGGCGCAGATACGCAGTATTTT.

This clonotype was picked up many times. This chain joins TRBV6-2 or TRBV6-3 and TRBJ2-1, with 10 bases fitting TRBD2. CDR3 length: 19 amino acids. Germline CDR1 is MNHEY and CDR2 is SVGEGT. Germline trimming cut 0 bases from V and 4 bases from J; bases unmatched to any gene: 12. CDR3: CASSYSTGASGSRYNEQFF. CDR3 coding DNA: TGTGCCAGCAGTTACTCGACGGGGGCTAGCGGGAGTCGGTACAATGAGCAGTTCTTC.

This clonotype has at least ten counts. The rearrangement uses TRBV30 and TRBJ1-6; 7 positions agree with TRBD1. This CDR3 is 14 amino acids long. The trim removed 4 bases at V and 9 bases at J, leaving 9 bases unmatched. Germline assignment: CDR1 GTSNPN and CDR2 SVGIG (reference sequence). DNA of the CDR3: TGTGCCTGGAATAATGGTGAGGGGGCTTCACCCCTCCACTTT. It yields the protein CAWNNGEGASPLHF. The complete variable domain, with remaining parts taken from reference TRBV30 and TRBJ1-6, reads SQTIHQWPATLVQPVGSPLSLECTVEGTSNPNLYWYRQAAGRGLQLLFYSVGIGQISSEVPQNLSASRPQDRQFILSSKKLLLSDSGFYLCAWNNGEGASPLHFGNGTRLTVT.

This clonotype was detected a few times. CDR3 sequence (DNA): TGTGCCAGCAGCCCCCAAGGAGCGGGAGGTTACAATGAGCAGTTCTTC. It specifies CASSPQGAGGYNEQFF. The gene calls are TRBV7-2 and TRBJ2-1, with TRBD2 identical over 9 bases. This CDR3 has 16 residues. Germline CDR1 SGHTA, CDR2 FQGNSA. J gave up 4 bases and V 5 bases, and 9 bases lay outside the gene matches.

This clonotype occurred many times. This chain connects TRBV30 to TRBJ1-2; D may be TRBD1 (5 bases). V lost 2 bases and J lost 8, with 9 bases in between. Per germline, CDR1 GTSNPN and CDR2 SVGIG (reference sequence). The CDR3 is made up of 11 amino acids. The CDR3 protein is CAWSRGLGYTF. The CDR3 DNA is TGTGCCTGGAGTCGGGGGTTGGGCTACACCTTC.

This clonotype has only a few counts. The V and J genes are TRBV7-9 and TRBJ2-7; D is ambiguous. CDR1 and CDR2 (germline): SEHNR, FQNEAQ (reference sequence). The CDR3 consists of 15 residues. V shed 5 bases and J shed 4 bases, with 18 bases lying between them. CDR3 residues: CASSDPQAEAYEQYF. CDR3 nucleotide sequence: TGTGCCAGCAGCGACCCTCAGGCTGAAGCATACGAGCAGTACTTC. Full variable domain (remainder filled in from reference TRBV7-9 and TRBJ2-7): DTGVSQNPRHKITKRGQNVTFRCDPISEHNRLYWYRQTLGQGPEFLTYFQNEAQLEKSRLLSDRFSAERPKGSFSTLEIQRTEQGDSAMYLCASSDPQAEAYEQYFGPGTRLTVT.

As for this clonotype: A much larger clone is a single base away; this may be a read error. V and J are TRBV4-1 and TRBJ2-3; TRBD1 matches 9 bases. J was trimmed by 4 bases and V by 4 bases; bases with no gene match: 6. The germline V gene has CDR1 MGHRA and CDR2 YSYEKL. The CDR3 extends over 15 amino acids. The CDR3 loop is CASSPLGTGPDTQYF. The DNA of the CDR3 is TGCGCCAGCAGCCCACTCGGGACAGGGCCAGATACGCAGTATTTT.

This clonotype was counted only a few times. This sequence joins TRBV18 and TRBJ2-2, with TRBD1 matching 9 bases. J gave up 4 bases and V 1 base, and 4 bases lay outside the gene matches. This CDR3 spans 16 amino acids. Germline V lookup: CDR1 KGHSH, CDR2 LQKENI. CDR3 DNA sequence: TGTGCCAGCTCACCACTGGACAGGGGATTCACCGGGGAGCTGTTTTTT. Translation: CASSPLDRGFTGELFF.

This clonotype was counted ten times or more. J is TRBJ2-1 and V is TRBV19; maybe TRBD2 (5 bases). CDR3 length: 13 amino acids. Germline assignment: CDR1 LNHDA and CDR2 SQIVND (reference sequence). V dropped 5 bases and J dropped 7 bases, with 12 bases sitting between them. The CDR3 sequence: CASSPAGRNEQFF. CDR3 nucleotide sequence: TGTGCCAGTAGTCCCGCGGGTAGGAATGAGCAGTTCTTC.

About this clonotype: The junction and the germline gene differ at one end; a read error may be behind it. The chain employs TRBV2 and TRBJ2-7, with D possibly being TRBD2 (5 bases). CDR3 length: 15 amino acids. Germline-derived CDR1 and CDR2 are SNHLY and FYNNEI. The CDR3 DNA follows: TGTGTCAGCAGTGCAGCGAGCGGTAAAGGGTACGAGCAGTACTTC. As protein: CVSSAASGKGYEQYF.

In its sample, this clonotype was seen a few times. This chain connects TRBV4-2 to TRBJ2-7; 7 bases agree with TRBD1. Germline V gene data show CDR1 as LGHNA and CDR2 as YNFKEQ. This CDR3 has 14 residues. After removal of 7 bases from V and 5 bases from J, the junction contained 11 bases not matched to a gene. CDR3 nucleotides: TGTGCCAGCAACCACACTCGACAGGGAGACGAGCAGTACTTC. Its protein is CASNHTRQGDEQYF.